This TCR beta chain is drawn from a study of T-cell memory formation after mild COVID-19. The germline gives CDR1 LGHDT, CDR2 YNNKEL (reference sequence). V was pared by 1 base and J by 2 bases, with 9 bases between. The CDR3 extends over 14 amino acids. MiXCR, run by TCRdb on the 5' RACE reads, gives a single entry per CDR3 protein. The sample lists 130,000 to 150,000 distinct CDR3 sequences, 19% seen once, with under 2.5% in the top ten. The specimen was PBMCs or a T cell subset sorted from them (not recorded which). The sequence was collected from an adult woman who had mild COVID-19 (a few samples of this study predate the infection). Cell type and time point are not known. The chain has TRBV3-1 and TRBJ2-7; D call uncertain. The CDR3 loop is CASSQGGYTYEQYF. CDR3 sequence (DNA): TGTGCCAGCAGCCAAGGGGGATACACCTACGAGCAGTACTTC.